The 18 T cell receptor beta chains listed next were all sequenced from one sample in a study of blood T cell repertoires in COVID-19. Measured with immunoSEQ multiplex PCR; TCRdb has only the in-frame clones, and not every one. The sample includes fewer than 350,000 clones, 75% to 90% seen only once; the top ten take around 2.2%. Specimen: PBMCs or T cells enriched from blood (not recorded which). The receptors were sampled from a young man who had recovered from COVID-19.

V gene TRBV12-3 or TRBV12-4 combines with J gene TRBJ2-5; D is uncertain. The CDR3 contains 12 residues. The CDR3 region has the DNA TGTGCTTCAAATTCGGTGGAAGAGACCCAGTACTTC. Translated, it gives CASNSVEETQYF.

The chain is built from TRBV9 and TRBJ2-2, with 11 nucleotides matching TRBD1. The CDR3 loop spans 17 amino acids. Per the germline V gene, CDR1 is SGDLS and CDR2 is YYNGEE. V trimming: 4 bases; J trimming: 7 bases; junction bases outside the gene matches: 12. CDR3 sequence: CASSLGRTGGRHGELFF. The CDR3 coding sequence is TGTGCCAGCAGCTTGGGGAGGACAGGGGGCCGTCACGGGGAGCTGTTTTTT. Full variable domain (rest looked up from reference TRBV9 and TRBJ2-2): DSGVTQTPKHLITATGQRVTLRCSPRSGDLSVYWYQQSLDQGLQFLIQYYNGEERAKGNILERFSAQQFPDLHSELNLSSLELGDSALYFCASSLGRTGGRHGELFFGEGSRLTVL.

The chain joins TRBV6-5 to TRBJ1-2; D call uncertain. This CDR3 is built from 15 residues. In germline, CDR1 is MNHEY, CDR2 SVGAGI. The ends were cut back, 4 bases at V and 3 bases at J, with 15 bases in the middle. The CDR3 DNA reads as TGTGCCAGCAGTTCACCGGGATTTGGCCACTATGGCTACACCTTC. It is translated as CASSSPGFGHYGYTF.

The CDR3 region has the DNA TGTGCCAGCAGCTCCGGGACTGGAAACAATGAGCAGTTCTTC. Its protein product is CASSSGTGNNEQFF. The chain has TRBV7-3 and TRBJ2-1; maybe TRBD2 (6 bases). Germline V gene data show CDR1 as SGHTA and CDR2 as FQGTGA. This CDR3 comprises 14 residues. V lost 4 bases and J lost 5, with 12 bases in between.

The chain has TRBV19 and TRBJ2-1; 8 bases align to TRBD2. V shed 3 bases and J 9 bases; nucleotides not matched to a gene: 7. Germline assignment: CDR1 LNHDA and CDR2 SQIVND (reference sequence). This CDR3 is built from 14 residues. The CDR3 DNA reads as TGTGCCAGTAGTATTAATAGCGGGGATAGTGAGCAGTTCTTC. Translated, it gives CASSINSGDSEQFF.

This clone occurred once. The chain employs TRBV10-3 and TRBJ2-5, with 7 bases identical to TRBD1. The CDR3 consists of 15 residues. The V gene's germline CDR1 is ENHRY and CDR2 SYGVKD. V gave up 5 bases and J gave up 3 bases; unmatched junction bases: 9. The CDR3 DNA reads as TGTGCCATCAGTTGGACAGGTACGGGTGAAGAGACCCAGTACTTC. This gives the protein CAISWTGTGEETQYF.

V gene TRBV5-4 combines with J gene TRBJ2-5; 10 nucleotides line up with TRBD2. Germline CDR1 is SGHNT and CDR2 is YYREEE (reference sequence). The CDR3 has 15 amino acids. V was pared by 4 bases and J by 1 base, with 4 bases of the junction left unmatched. This CDR3 is CASSTGTSVQETQYF. In nucleotides, the CDR3 is TGTGCCAGCAGCACGGGGACTAGCGTCCAAGAGACCCAGTACTTC.

J is TRBJ2-1 and V is TRBV11-2; D possibly corresponds to TRBD2 (5 bases). The germline CDR1 and CDR2 sequences are SGHAT and FQNNGV. The V end lost 3 bases, the J end lost 1 base, and 10 bases lay between the germline ends. The CDR3 contains 15 residues. Here the CDR3 reads CASSLGSGSYNEQFF. CDR3 bases: TGTGCCAGCAGCTTGGGGAGCGGATCCTACAATGAGCAGTTCTTC.

In its sample, this clone was seen many times. V usage is TRBV6-5 and J usage is TRBJ1-2, with 9 nucleotides matching TRBD1. J lost 8 bases, V lost 6 bases, and 10 bases had no gene match. The CDR3 spans 14 residues. Germline lookup yields CDR1 MNHEY and CDR2 SVGAGI. DNA of the CDR3: TGTGCCAGCAGATCCGGGACAGGGTCTTCCGGCTACACCTTC. Protein product: CASRSGTGSSGYTF.

V is TRBV5-1 and J is TRBJ2-5; D uncertain. Trimming stripped 6 bases from V and 0 bases from J, with 9 bases between. Germline V gives CDR1 SGHRS, CDR2 YFSETQ. The CDR3 has 13 residues. The CDR3 sequence: CASTRRDQETQYF. Here the CDR3 DNA reads TGCGCCAGCACGCGGAGAGACCAAGAGACCCAGTACTTC.

Note on this clone: Other DNA variants within this sample encode the same CDR3. The chain carries TRBV5-1 and TRBJ1-1; a possible D gene is TRBD1 (5 bases). The V end was cut by 5 bases, the J end by 1 base, with 9 bases between. The germline CDR1 and CDR2 sequences are SGHRS and YFSETQ. CDR3 length: 13 residues. CDR3 sequence (DNA): TGCGCCAGCAGGATACAGGAGAACACTGAAGCTTTCTTT. Amino acids: CASRIQENTEAFF. The full variable domain, completed using reference TRBV5-1 and TRBJ1-1, is KAGVTQTPRYLIKTRGQQVTLSCSPISGHRSVSWYQQTPGQGLQFLFEYFSETQRNKGNFPGRFSGRQFSNSRSEMNVSTLELGDSALYLCASRIQENTEAFFGQGTRLTVV.

The V and J genes are TRBV25-1 and TRBJ2-1; D not certain. Germline V lookup: CDR1 MGHDK, CDR2 SYGVNS. The CDR3 covers 13 residues. Trimming removed 4 bases from V and 6 bases from J, with 10 bases in between. CDR3 sequence: CASSVLDTNEQFF. The CDR3 DNA reads TGTGCCAGCAGTGTATTAGATACCAATGAGCAGTTCTTC.

J is TRBJ2-7 and V is TRBV7-2; the D gene is possibly TRBD2 (6 bases). The germline V gene encodes CDR1 SGHTA and CDR2 FQGNSA. CDR3 length: 13 residues. V dropped 7 bases and J dropped 7 bases, with 17 bases sitting between them. DNA for the CDR3: TGTGCCAGCACCCGGAACGGGGCGGGAGAGCAGTACTTC. As protein: CASTRNGAGEQYF.

This clone is a singleton in its sample. The chain couples TRBV9 to TRBJ2-1; D is possibly TRBD1 (6 bases). V shed 2 bases and J shed 5 bases, with 17 bases lying between them. The CDR3 has 16 residues. From germline, CDR1 is SGDLS and CDR2 YYNGEE. The CDR3 DNA reads TGTGCCAGCAGCGTTGACTCAGGGGTATCAAACAATGAGCAGTTCTTC. Its translation: CASSVDSGVSNNEQFF.

The genes are TRBV29-1 and TRBJ2-3; 16 bases match TRBD2. This CDR3 is 16 amino acids long. The V gene's germline CDR1 is SQVTM and CDR2 ANQGSEA. Trimming took 6 bases from V and 3 from J; bases not matched to a gene: 6. The CDR3 reads CSVAGTSGGVTDTQYF. In DNA, the CDR3 is TGCAGCGTGGCCGGGACTAGCGGGGGGGTGACAGATACGCAGTATTTT.

The V and J genes are TRBV14 and TRBJ2-2, with D maybe TRBD1 (6 bases). Germline loops: CDR1 SGHDN, CDR2 FVKESK. V lost 4 bases to trimming and J lost 5 bases, with 14 bases between them. This CDR3 spans 15 amino acids. The CDR3 loop reads CASSPQGRGTGELFF. The CDR3 DNA reads as TGTGCCAGCAGCCCCCAGGGCAGGGGTACCGGGGAGCTGTTTTTT. Full variable domain (outside the CDR3, taken from reference TRBV14 and TRBJ2-2): EAGVTQFPSHSVIEKGQTVTLRCDPISGHDNLYWYRRVMGKEIKFLLHFVKESKQDESGMPNNRFLAERTGGTYSTLKVQPAELEDSGVYFCASSPQGRGTGELFFGEGSRLTVL.

This clone was detected a few times. This chain joins TRBV5-4 and TRBJ1-1; possible D gene TRBD1, 6 bases. Germline loops: CDR1 SGHNT, CDR2 YYREEE (reference sequence). The CDR3 covers 15 residues. V was cut by 3 bases and J by 1 base, with 13 bases left in between. CDR3 amino acids: CASSSTKTGNTEAFF. The CDR3 nucleotides are TGTGCCAGCAGCTCCACGAAGACAGGGAACACTGAAGCTTTCTTT.

The chain links TRBV21-1 to TRBJ1-6; the listed D gene, TRBD1, was not tested against the DNA. TRBV21-1 is recorded as a pseudogene. CDR3 length: 15 amino acids. In DNA, the CDR3 is TGTGCCAGCAGCCTAATTATCCTGGACAGGCAACCCCTCCACTTT. Protein: CASSLIILDRQPLHF.